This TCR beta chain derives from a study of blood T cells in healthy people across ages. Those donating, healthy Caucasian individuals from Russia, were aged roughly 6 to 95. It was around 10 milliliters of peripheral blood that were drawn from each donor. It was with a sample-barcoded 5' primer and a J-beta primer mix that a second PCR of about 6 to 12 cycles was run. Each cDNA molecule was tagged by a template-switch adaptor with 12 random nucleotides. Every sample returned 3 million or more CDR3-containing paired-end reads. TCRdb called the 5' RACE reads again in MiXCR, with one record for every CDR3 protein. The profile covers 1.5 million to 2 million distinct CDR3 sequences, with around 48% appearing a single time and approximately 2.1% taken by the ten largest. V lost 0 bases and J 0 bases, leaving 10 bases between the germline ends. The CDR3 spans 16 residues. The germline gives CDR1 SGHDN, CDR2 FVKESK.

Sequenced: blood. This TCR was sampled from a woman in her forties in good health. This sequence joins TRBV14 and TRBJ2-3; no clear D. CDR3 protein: CASSQDWLESTDTQYF. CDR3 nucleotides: TGTGCCAGCAGCCAAGATTGGCTGGAAAGCACAGATACGCAGTATTTT.